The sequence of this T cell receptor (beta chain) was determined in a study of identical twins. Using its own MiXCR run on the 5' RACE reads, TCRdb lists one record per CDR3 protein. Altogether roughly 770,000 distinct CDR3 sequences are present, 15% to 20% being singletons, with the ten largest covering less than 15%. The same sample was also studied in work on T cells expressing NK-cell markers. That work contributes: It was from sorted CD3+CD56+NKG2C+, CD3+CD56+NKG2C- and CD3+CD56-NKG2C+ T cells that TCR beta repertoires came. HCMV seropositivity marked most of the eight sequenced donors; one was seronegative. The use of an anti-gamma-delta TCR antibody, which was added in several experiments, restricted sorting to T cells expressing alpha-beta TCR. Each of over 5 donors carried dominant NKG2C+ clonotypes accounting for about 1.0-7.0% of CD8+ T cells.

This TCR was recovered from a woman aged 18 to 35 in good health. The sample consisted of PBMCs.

The CDR3, as DNA: TGTGCCAGTGGAGAAGAGACCCAGTACTTC. Its protein is CASGEETQYF. The chain couples TRBV9 to TRBJ2-5; unclear D gene. The CDR3 contains 10 residues. Germline loops: CDR1 SGDLS, CDR2 YYNGEE. V gave up 8 bases and J gave up 3 bases, with 5 bases separating them.